This T cell receptor (beta chain) was found in a study of glioma-infiltrating T cells. Study-wide results and limits: Very few CDR3 sequences were shared between tissue and blood.

With respect to this clonotype: Its antigen remains unknown. Being one base from a much bigger clone, this may be a read error.

Trimming removed 7 bases from V and 8 bases from J, with 11 bases in between. The CDR3 contains 11 residues. Germline V gene sequence: CDR1 SNHLY, CDR2 FYNNEI. TCR alpha and beta CDR3 regions were amplified from RNA using iRepertoire nested multiplex PCR. One-step reverse transcription and amplification started from approximately 100-400 ng of tissue mRNA or PBMC total RNA. MiXCR, run by TCRdb on the multiplex PCR reads, gives a single entry per CDR3 protein. The repertoire holds about 180,000 distinct CDR3 sequences, with around 42% as singletons. This receptor was identified in a human donor with low-grade glioma or glioblastoma, undergoing nonglioma brain surgery, or in good health (not recorded which). Sequenced material: glioma tissue, nonneoplastic brain tissue, or PBMCs (not recorded which). V is TRBV2 and J is TRBJ1-1; D not resolved. DNA of the CDR3: TGTGCCAGCATGGGCGGACTCGAAGCTTTCTTT. It yields the protein CASMGGLEAFF.